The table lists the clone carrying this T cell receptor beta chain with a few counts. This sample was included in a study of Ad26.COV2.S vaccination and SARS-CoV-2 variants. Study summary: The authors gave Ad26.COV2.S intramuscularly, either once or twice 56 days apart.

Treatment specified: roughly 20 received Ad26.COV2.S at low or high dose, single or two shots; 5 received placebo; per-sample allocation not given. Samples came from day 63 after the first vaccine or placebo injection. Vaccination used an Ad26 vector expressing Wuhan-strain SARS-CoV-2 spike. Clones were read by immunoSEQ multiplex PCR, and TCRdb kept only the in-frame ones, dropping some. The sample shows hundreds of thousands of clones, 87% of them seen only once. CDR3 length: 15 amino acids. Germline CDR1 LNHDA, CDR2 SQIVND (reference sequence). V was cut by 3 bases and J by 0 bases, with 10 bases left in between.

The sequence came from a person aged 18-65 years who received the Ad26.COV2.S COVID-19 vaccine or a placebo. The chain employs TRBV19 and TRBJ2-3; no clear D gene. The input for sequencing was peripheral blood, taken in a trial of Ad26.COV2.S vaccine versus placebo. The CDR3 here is CASSIEEPSTDTQYF. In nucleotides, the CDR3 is TGTGCCAGTAGTATCGAGGAACCTAGCACAGATACGCAGTATTTT.